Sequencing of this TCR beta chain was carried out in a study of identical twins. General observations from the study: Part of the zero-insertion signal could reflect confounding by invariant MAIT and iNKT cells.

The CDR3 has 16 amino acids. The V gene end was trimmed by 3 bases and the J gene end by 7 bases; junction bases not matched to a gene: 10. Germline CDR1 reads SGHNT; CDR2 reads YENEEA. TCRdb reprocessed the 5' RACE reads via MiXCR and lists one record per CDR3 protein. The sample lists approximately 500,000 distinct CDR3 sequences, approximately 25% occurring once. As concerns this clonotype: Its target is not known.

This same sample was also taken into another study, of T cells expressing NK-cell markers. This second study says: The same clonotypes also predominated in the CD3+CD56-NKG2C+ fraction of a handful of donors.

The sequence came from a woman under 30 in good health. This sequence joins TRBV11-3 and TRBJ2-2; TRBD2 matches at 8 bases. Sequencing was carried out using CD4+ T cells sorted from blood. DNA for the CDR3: TGTGCCAGCAGCTTCTCACTAGCGGCCGCCCGCGGGGAGCTGTTTTTT. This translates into CASSFSLAAARGELFF. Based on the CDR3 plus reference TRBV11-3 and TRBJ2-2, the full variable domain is EAGVVQSPRYKIIEKKQPVAFWCNPISGHNTLYWYLQNLGQGPELLIRYENEEAVDDSQLPKDRFSAERLKGVDSTLKIQPAELGDSAVYLCASSFSLAAARGELFFGEGSRLTVL.